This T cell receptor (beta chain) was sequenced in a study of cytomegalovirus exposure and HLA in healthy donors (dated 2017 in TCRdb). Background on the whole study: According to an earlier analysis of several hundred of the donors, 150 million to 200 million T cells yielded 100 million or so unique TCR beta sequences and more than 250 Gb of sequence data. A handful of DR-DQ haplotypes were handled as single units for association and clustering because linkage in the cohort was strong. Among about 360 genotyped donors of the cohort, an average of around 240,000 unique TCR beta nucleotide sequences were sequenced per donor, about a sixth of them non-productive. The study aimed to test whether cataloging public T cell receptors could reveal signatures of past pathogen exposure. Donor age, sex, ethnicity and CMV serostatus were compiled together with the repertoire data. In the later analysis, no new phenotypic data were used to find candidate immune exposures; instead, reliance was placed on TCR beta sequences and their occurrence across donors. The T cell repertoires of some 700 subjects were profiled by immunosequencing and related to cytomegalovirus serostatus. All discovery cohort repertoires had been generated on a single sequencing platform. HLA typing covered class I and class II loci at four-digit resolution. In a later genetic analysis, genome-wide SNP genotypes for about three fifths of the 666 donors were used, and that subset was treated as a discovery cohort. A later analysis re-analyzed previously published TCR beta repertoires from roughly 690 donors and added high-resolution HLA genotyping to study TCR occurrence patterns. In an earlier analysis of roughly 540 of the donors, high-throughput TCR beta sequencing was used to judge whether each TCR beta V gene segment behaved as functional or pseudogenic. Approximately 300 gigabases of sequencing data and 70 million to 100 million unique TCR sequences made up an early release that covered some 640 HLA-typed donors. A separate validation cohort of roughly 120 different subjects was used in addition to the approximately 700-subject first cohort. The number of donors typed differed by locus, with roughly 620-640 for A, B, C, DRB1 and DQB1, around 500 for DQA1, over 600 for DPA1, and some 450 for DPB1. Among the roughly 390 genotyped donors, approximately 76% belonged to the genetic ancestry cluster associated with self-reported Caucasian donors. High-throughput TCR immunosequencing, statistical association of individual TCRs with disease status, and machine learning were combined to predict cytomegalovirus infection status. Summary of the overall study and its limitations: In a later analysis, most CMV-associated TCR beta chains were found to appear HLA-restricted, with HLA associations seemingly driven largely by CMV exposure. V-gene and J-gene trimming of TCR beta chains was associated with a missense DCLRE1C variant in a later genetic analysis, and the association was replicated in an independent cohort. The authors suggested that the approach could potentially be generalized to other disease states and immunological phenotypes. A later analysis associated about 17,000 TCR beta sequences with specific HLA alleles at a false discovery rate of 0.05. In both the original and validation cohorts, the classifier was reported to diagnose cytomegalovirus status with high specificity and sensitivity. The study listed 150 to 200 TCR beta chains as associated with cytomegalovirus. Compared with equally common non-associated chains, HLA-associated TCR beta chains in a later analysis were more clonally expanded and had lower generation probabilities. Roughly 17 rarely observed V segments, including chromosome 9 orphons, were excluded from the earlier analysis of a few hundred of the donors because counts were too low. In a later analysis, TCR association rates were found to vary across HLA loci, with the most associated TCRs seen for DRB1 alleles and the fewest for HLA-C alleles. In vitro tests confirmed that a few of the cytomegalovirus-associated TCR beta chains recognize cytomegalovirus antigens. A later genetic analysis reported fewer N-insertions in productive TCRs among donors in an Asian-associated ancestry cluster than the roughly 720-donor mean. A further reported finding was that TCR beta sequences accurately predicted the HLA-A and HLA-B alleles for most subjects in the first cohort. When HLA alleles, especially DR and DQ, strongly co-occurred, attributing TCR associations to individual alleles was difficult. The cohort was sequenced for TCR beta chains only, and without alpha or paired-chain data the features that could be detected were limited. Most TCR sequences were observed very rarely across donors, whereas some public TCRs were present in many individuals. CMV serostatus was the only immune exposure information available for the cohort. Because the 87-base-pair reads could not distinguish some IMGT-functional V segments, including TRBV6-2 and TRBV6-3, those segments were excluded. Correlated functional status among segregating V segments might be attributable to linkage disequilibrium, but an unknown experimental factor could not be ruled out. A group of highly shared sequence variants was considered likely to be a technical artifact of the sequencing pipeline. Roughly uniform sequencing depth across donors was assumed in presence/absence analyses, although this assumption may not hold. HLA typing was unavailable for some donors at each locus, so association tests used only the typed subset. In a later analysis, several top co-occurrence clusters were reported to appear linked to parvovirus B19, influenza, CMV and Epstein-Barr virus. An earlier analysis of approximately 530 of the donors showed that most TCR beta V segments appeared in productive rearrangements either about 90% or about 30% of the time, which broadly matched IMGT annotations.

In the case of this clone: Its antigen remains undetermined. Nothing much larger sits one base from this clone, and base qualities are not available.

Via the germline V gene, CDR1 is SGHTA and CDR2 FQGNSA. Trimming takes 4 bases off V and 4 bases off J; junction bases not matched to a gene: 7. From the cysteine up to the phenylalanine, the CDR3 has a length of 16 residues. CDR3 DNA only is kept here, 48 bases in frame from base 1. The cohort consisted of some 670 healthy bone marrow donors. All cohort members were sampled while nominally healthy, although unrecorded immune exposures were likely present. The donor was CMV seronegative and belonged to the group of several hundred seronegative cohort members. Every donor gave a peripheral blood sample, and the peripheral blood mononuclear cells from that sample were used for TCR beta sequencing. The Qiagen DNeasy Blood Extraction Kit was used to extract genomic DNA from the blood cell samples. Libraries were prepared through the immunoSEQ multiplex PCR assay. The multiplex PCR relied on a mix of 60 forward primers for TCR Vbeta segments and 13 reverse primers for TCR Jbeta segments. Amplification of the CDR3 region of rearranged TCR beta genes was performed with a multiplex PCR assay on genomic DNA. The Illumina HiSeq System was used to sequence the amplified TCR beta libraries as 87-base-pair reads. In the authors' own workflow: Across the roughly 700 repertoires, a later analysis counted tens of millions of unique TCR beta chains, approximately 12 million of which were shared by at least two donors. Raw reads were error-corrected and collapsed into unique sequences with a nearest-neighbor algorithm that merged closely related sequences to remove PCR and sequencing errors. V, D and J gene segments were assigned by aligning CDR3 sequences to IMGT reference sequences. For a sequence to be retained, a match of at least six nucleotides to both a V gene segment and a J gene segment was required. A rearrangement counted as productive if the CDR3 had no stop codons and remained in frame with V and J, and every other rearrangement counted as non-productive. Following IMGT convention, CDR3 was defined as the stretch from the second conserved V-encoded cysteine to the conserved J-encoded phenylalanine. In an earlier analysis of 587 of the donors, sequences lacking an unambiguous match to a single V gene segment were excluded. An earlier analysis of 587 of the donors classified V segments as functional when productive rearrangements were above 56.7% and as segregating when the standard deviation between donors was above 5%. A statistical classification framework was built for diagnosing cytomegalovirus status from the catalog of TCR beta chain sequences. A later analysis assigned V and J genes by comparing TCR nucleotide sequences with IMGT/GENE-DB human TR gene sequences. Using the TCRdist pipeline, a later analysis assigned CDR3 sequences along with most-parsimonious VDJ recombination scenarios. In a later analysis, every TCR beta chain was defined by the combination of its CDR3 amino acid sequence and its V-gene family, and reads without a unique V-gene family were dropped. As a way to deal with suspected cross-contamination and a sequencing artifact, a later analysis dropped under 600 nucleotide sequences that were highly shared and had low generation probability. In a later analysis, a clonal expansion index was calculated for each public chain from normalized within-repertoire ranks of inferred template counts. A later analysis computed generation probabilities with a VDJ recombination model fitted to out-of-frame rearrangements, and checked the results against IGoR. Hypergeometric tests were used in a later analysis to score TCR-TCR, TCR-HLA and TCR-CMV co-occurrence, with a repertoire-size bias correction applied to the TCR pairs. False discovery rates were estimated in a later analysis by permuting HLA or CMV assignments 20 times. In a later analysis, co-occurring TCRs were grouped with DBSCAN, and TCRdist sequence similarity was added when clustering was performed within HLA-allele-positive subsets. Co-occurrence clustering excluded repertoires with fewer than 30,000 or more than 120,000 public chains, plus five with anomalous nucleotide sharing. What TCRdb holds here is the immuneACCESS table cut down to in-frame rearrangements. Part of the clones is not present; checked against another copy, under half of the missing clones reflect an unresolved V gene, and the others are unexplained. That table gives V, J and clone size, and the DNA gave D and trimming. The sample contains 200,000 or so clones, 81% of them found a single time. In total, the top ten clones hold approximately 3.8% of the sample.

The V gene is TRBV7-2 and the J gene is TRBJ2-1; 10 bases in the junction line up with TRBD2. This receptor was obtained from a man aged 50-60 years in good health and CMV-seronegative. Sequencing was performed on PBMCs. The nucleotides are TGTGCCAGCAGCTCCCCGAGCGGGGGGGCTTACAATGAGCAGTTCTTC. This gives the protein CASSSPSGGAYNEQFF. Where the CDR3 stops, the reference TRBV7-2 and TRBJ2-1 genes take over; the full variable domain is GAGVSQSPSNKVTEKGKDVELRCDPISGHTALYWYRQSLGQGLEFLIYFQGNSAPDKSGLPSDRFSAERTGGSVSTLTIQRTQQEDSAVYLCASSSPSGGAYNEQFFGPGTRLTVL.